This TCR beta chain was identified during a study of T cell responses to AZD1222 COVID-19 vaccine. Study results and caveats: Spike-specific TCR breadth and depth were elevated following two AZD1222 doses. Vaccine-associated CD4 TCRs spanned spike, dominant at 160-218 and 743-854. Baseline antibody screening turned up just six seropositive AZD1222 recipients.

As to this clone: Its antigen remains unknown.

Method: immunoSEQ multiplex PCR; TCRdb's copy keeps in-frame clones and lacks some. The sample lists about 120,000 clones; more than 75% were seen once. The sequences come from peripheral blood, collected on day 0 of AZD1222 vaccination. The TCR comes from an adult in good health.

The CDR3 coding sequence is TGTGCCAACGGACAGGGCCTCGGAACTGAGCAGTACTTC. This encodes CANGQGLGTEQYF. The chain carries TRBV6-5 and TRBJ2-7; 8 nucleotides align to TRBD1. The CDR3 extends over 13 amino acids. From germline, CDR1 is MNHEY and CDR2 SVGAGI. With 10 bases clipped from V and 7 bases from J, the junction kept 12 bases outside the gene matches.